This T cell receptor (beta chain) was sequenced during a study of human T cells and chemical hapten exposure. Study-level background: Alopecia areata, totalis or universalis affected patients who were mostly female.

Findings of the study overall: In comparison with controls, expanded TCRs gave rise to a significantly larger number of large CDR3 similarity clusters.

With 0 bases removed from V and 0 bases from J, the gap between germline ends came to 8 bases. The V gene's germline CDR1 is MGHRA and CDR2 YSYEKL. This CDR3 has 15 residues. The library attached unique molecular identifiers to individual cDNA molecules. TCRdb re-called the RACE reads through MiXCR, storing one row per CDR3 protein. Here the sample spans about 340,000 distinct CDR3 sequences, around 7% being singletons. This sample's time point: patch test 1, 2 weeks after DPC sensitization. The treatment here: therapeutic diphenylcyclopropenone sensitization with weekly scalp DPC. This clonotype was counted between two and nine times. Its specificity is not known.

The sequence derives from a woman younger than 35 with alopecia areata. Some clones in this sample may be carry-over from other donors' samples. This chain connects TRBV4-1 to TRBJ1-1; D gene uncertain. This specimen was whole blood, taken in connection with sensitization to the hapten diphenylcyclopropenone (DPC). DNA of the CDR3: TGCGCCAGCAGCCAAGAGAAGGAACTGAACACTGAAGCTTTCTTT. Translated: CASSQEKELNTEAFF.